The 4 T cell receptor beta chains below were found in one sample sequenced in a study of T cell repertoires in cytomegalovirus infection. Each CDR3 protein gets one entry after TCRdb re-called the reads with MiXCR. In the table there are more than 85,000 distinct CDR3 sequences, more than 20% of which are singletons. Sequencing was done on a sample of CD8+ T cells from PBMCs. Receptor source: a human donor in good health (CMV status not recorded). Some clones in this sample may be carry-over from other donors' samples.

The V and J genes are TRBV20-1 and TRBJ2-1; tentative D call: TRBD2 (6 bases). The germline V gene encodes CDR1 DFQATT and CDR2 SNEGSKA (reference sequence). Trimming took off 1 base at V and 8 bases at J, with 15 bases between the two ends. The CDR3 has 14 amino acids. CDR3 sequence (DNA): TGCAGTGCTAGAGTGGGACTCACTGGCGATGAGCAGTTCTTC. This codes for CSARVGLTGDEQFF.

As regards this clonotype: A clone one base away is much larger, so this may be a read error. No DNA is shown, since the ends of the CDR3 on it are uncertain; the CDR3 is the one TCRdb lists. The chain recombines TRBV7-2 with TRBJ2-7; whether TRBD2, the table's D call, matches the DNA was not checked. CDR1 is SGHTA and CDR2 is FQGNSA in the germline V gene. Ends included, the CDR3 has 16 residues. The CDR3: CASSLLWGGGSYERYF.

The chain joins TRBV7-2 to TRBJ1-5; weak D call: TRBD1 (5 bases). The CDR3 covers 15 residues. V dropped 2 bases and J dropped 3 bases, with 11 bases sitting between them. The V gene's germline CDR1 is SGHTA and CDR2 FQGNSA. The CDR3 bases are TGTGCCAGCAGCTTATTGGGGGGGGACAATCAGCCCCAGCATTTT. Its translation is CASSLLGGDNQPQHF. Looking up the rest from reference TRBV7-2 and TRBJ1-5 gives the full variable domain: GAGVSQSPSNKVTEKGKDVELRCDPISGHTALYWYRQSLGQGLEFLIYFQGNSAPDKSGLPSDRFSAERTGGSVSTLTIQRTQQEDSAVYLCASSLLGGDNQPQHFGDGTRLSIL.

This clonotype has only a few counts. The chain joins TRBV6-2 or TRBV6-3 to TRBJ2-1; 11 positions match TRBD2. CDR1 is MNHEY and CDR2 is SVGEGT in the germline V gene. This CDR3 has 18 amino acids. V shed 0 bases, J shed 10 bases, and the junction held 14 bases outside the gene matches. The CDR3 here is CASSYSGVTSGGKGEQFF. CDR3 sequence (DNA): TGTGCCAGCAGTTACTCGGGTGTCACTAGCGGGGGAAAGGGGGAGCAGTTCTTC.